Presented here are 11 T cell receptor beta chains from one specimen sequenced in a study of blood T cell repertoires in COVID-19. TCRdb's table, derived via immunoSEQ multiplex PCR, lists solely in-frame clones and lacks some. The sample lists approximately 210,000 clones, 80% occurring once. The sequenced sample was PBMCs or T cells enriched from blood (not recorded which). The receptors were sampled from a man in his thirties or forties with acute COVID-19.

In this sample, this clone turned up a few times. The rearrangement joins TRBV5-1 to TRBJ1-5, with 7 bases that match TRBD1. CDR3 length: 14 residues. J was trimmed by 7 bases and V by 4 bases; bases with no gene match: 8. From germline, CDR1 is SGHRS and CDR2 YFSETQ. The CDR3 DNA follows: TGCGCCAGCAGCCCTGGGACAGTAGGCCAGCCCCAGCATTTT. This encodes CASSPGTVGQPQHF.

J is TRBJ1-2 and V is TRBV3-1 (or the pseudogene TRBV3-2); 7 bases are shared with TRBD1. The CDR3 covers 14 residues. The junction had 8 bases not matched to a gene; V was cut back by 4 bases and J by 6 bases. Germline CDR1 and CDR2: LGHDT and YNNKEL (reference sequence). CDR3 amino acids: CASSPRGPGDGYTF. CDR3 sequence (DNA): TGTGCCAGCAGCCCGAGGGGGCCCGGGGATGGCTACACCTTC.

CDR3 bases: TGTGCCAGCAGTCAAGGACAGGGAAGTGGCTACACCTTC. Amino acids: CASSQGQGSGYTF. This chain connects TRBV12-3 or TRBV12-4 to TRBJ1-2; 8 nucleotides agree with TRBD1. The junction had 6 bases not matched to a gene; V was cut back by 5 bases and J by 7 bases. This CDR3 has 13 amino acids.

Notes on this clone: This sample also contains other DNA sequences that code for the same CDR3. The rearrangement joins TRBV6-5 to TRBJ2-3, with a weak D call TRBD2 (5 bases). V was cut by 4 bases and J by 6 bases, with 8 bases left in between. Per the germline V gene, CDR1 is MNHEY and CDR2 is SVGAGI. The CDR3 totals 12 residues. The CDR3 here is CASSSRADTQYF. The CDR3 DNA follows: TGTGCCAGCAGTTCGAGGGCGGATACGCAGTATTTT.

The rearrangement uses TRBV12-3 or TRBV12-4 and TRBJ1-5; D remains ambiguous. The CDR3 spans 13 residues. Trimming took off 3 bases at V and 5 bases at J, with 8 bases between the two ends. In nucleotides, the CDR3 is TGTGCCAGCAGTTTTGGCGGTGATCAGCCCCAGCATTTT. Its translation is CASSFGGDQPQHF.

The chain combines TRBV6-5 with TRBJ1-2; TRBD1 matches at 10 bases. There are 15 residues in the CDR3. From germline, CDR1 is MNHEY and CDR2 SVGAGI. After removal of 7 bases from V and 6 bases from J, the junction contained 11 bases not matched to a gene. The CDR3 region is CASTPTWDRGHGYTF. DNA of the CDR3: TGTGCCAGCACCCCAACCTGGGACAGGGGACATGGCTACACCTTC.

The J gene is TRBJ2-3, the V gene TRBV6-5; TRBD2 might be the D (6 bases). Germline CDR1 MNHEY, CDR2 SVGAGI. Trimming took off 6 bases at V and 2 bases at J, with 12 bases between the two ends. The CDR3 has 14 residues. The CDR3: CASSWRGFTDTQYF. CDR3 in DNA: TGTGCCAGCAGCTGGAGGGGATTCACAGATACGCAGTATTTT.

V and J are TRBV11-2 and TRBJ2-7; unclear D gene. V was pared by 1 base and J by 2 bases, with 12 bases between. This CDR3 spans 15 amino acids. CDR1 is SGHAT, CDR2 FQNNGV, per germline. CDR3 nucleotides: TGTGCCAGCAGCTTAGCCCTCGGTCTCCCCTACGAGCAGTACTTC. It translates to CASSLALGLPYEQYF.

The rearrangement uses TRBV13 and TRBJ1-6, with D maybe TRBD1 (6 bases). The CDR3 loop spans 14 amino acids. Germline V gene data show CDR1 as PRHDT and CDR2 as FYEKMQ (reference sequence). V lost 3 bases to trimming and J lost 7 bases, with 10 bases between them. CDR3 in DNA: TGTGCCAGCAGCTTCGGGGGGCTAAATTCACCCCTCCACTTT. Its protein product is CASSFGGLNSPLHF.

The chain recombines TRBV28 with TRBJ1-2; D unclear. V lost 5 bases and J 6 bases, leaving 13 bases between the germline ends. CDR1 and CDR2 (germline): MDHEN, SYDVKM. The CDR3 loop spans 13 amino acids. CDR3 nucleotide sequence: TGTGCCAGCAGTCCCCATCCCCCCCATGGCTACACCTTC. It codes for CASSPHPPHGYTF.

The rearrangement uses TRBV14 and TRBJ1-2, with D maybe TRBD1 (5 bases). Germline loops: CDR1 SGHDN, CDR2 FVKESK. V lost 3 bases to trimming and J lost 7 bases, with 15 bases between them. This CDR3 has 14 amino acids. The CDR3 region has the DNA TGTGCCAGCAGCCAGGGGGAGGGTGCGGTTGGCTACACCTTC. This codes for CASSQGEGAVGYTF.